The rows below give T cell receptor beta chains drawn from one sample of a study of T cells in Graves' hyperthyroidism and ophthalmopathy. MiXCR was run by TCRdb on the multiplex PCR reads, yielding one entry per CDR3 protein. The sample records about 700,000 distinct CDR3 sequences, 12% to 15% being singletons. Sequencing was performed on blood. These receptor sequences come from a woman under 30 with Graves' hyperthyroidism. Each CDR3 is given with its conserved first and last residue. A D gene is named only where the DNA matches it firmly. Rows may omit the clone size; those that give it use once, few, many or a size class.

D	J	V	size	CDR3	DNA
TRBD2	TRBJ2-3	TRBV10-3	NA	CAITGLAGDTQYF	TGTGCCATCACAGGGCTAGCGGGAGATACGCAGTATTTT
TRBD1	TRBJ1-3	TRBV5-6	many	CASSLIGTGSGNTIYF	TGTGCCAGCAGCTTAATCGGGACAGGCTCTGGAAACACCATATATTTT
TRBD1	TRBJ2-1	TRBV6-2/TRBV6-3	many	CASRRTGVVNEQFF	TGTGCCAGCAGAAGGACAGGGGTAGTCAATGAGCAGTTCTTC
NA	TRBJ2-5	TRBV7-9	many	CASSSLGLTETQYF	TGTGCCAGCAGCTCCCTGGGATTAACAGAGACCCAGTACTTC
NA	TRBJ2-1	TRBV10-3	NA	CAISESTRNTAYNEQFF	TGTGCCATCAGTGAGTCGACCCGAAACACGGCCTACAATGAGCAGTTCTTC
NA	TRBJ1-1	TRBV12-3/TRBV12-4	NA	CASRVTGKNTEAFF	TGTGCCAGCAGGGTTACGGGGAAGAACACTGAAGCTTTCTTT
NA	TRBJ2-7	TRBV6-2/TRBV6-3	NA	CATGRSGTSTQPYEQYF	TGTGCCACCGGGCGGAGCGGCACCTCTACCCAACCCTACGAGCAGTACTTC
NA	TRBJ2-7	TRBV30	NA	CAWSVLSGYRGEQYF	TGTGCCTGGAGTGTACTATCAGGGTATAGAGGCGAGCAGTACTTC
TRBD1	TRBJ2-7	TRBV4-3	few	CASSQDLFRDRDHEQYF	TGCGCCAGCAGCCAAGATTTATTTAGGGACAGGGACCACGAGCAGTACTTC
NA	TRBJ1-5	TRBV7-2	few	CASSLRTENQPQHF	TGTGCCAGCAGCCTCCGGACAGAAAATCAGCCCCAGCATTTT
TRBD1	TRBJ1-5	TRBV20-1	many	CSAGTGGGGQPQHF	TGCAGTGCAGGGACAGGGGGCGGAGGACAGCCCCAGCATTTT
NA	TRBJ2-7	TRBV18	NA	CASSPHAEPPEQYF	TGTGCCAGCTCACCTCATGCGGAGCCCCCCGAGCAGTACTTC
NA	TRBJ1-4	TRBV27	NA	CASSLSGGMVEKLFF	TGTGCCAGCAGTTTATCTGGGGGAATGGTGGAAAAACTGTTTTTT
NA	TRBJ2-7	TRBV14	NA	CASSRFNGLYEQYF	TGTGCCAGCAGCCGCTTCAATGGCCTCTACGAGCAGTACTTC
NA	TRBJ1-6	TRBV27	NA	CASSLSNLRRRAVDSPLHF	TGTGCCAGCAGTTTATCTAACCTCAGACGGCGCGCGGTAGATTCACCCCTCCACTTT
TRBD2	TRBJ2-7	TRBV2	NA	CASSELAGESDEQYF	TGTGCCAGCAGTGAACTCGCGGGAGAAAGCGACGAGCAGTACTTC
NA	TRBJ1-2	TRBV6-1	NA	CASSNGPGNYGYTF	TGTGCCAGCAGTAACGGACCGGGTAACTATGGCTACACCTTC
TRBD2	TRBJ2-1	TRBV7-2	few	CASSQRVAGGPLIDEQFF	TGTGCCAGCAGCCAAAGAGTCGCGGGAGGGCCGCTTATCGATGAGCAGTTCTTC
NA	TRBJ2-7	TRBV7-9	many	CASSLRWGGASEQYF	TGTGCCAGCAGCTTACGGTGGGGCGGGGCCTCCGAGCAGTACTTC
NA	TRBJ1-4	TRBV28	many	CASSSPANEKLFF	TGTGCCAGCAGTTCTCCTGCTAATGAAAAACTGTTTTTT
NA	TRBJ2-5	TRBV11-3	many	CASSLGGAGTFAQETQYF	TGTGCCAGCAGCTTAGGTGGGGCCGGGACTTTCGCCCAAGAGACCCAGTACTTC
NA	TRBJ2-5	TRBV12-3/TRBV12-4	many	CASSFVGPSLETQYF	TGTGCCAGCAGTTTCGTGGGTCCCTCCCTAGAGACCCAGTACTTC
TRBD1	TRBJ2-1	TRBV7-3	many	CASSPRSTGVNEQFF	TGTGCCAGCAGCCCACGATCCACAGGGGTCAATGAGCAGTTCTTC
NA	TRBJ2-7	TRBV11-2	many	CASSLDLDSYEQYF	TGTGCCAGCAGCTTAGATTTAGATTCCTACGAGCAGTACTTC
NA	TRBJ1-1	TRBV20-1	many	CSAAGGNTEAFF	TGCAGTGCCGCGGGCGGCAACACTGAAGCTTTCTTT
TRBD2	TRBJ2-1	TRBV5-1	many	CASSLPDLAGGPNEQFF	TGCGCCAGCAGCTTGCCTGATCTAGCGGGAGGGCCTAATGAGCAGTTCTTC
NA	TRBJ1-5	TRBV18	few	CASSNEAGNQPQHF	TGTGCCAGCTCCAACGAGGCGGGTAATCAGCCCCAGCATTTT
NA	TRBJ1-2	TRBV12-3/TRBV12-4	many	CASSPRDLFFGYTF	TGTGCCAGCAGCCCGAGGGACCTATTCTTTGGCTACACCTTC
NA	TRBJ1-1	TRBV29-1	many	CSARAELAFF	TGCAGCGCCCGGGCCGAATTGGCTTTCTTT
NA	TRBJ2-1	TRBV30	few	CAWRPTGAGRMVEQFF	TGTGCCTGGAGGCCGACCGGGGCGGGGAGAATGGTTGAGCAGTTCTTC
NA	TRBJ2-5	TRBV6-1	NA	CASRVRETQYF	TGTGCCAGCAGGGTCCGGGAGACCCAGTACTTC
TRBD1	TRBJ2-7	TRBV11-3	many	CASSSLQGRYEQYF	TGTGCCAGCAGCTCCCTACAGGGGCGGTACGAGCAGTACTTC
NA	TRBJ1-5	TRBV16	NA	CASSLGARGDNQPQHF	TGTGCCAGCAGCCTCGGGGCCCGGGGAGACAATCAGCCCCAGCATTTT
NA	TRBJ1-2	TRBV30	few	CAWREPPGRPQAYTF	TGTGCCTGGAGAGAACCCCCGGGGAGGCCCCAAGCCTACACCTTC
TRBD1	TRBJ2-7	TRBV6-1	many	CASSDQGQIYYEQYF	TGTGCCAGCAGCGACCAGGGACAGATTTACTACGAGCAGTACTTC
TRBD2	TRBJ2-1	TRBV28	many	CASSFWTSGRYEQFF	TGTGCCAGCAGTTTCTGGACTAGCGGGAGATATGAGCAGTTCTTC
TRBD1	TRBJ1-2	TRBV7-3	NA	CASSPSGTEDNYGYTF	TGTGCCAGCAGCCCATCCGGGACAGAAGACAACTATGGCTACACCTTC
TRBD2	TRBJ2-1	TRBV29-1	many	CSASPGLAGDIGLRNEQFF	TGCAGCGCTAGCCCGGGACTAGCGGGAGATATTGGCCTGCGCAATGAGCAGTTCTTC
TRBD2	TRBJ2-7	TRBV6-1	NA	CASQRLAGFYEQYF	TGTGCCAGTCAGAGGCTAGCGGGATTCTACGAGCAGTACTTC
TRBD1	TRBJ2-7	TRBV28	many	CASSFDRARYEQYF	TGTGCCAGCAGCTTTGACAGGGCACGCTACGAGCAGTACTTC
NA	TRBJ2-7	TRBV27	many	CASSPTTTPSEQYF	TGTGCCAGCAGTCCGACGACGACCCCGTCCGAGCAGTACTTC
NA	TRBJ1-5	TRBV7-2	many	CASSAQSSNQPQHF	TGTGCCAGCAGCGCTCAGAGCAGCAATCAGCCCCAGCATTTT
TRBD1	TRBJ2-5	TRBV27	NA	CARQVLEGQGGWETQYF	TGTGCCAGACAAGTATTGGAGGGACAGGGCGGCTGGGAGACCCAGTACTTC
NA	TRBJ1-2	TRBV19	NA	CASRKTGFYGYTF	TGTGCCAGTAGGAAGACGGGGTTCTATGGCTACACCTTC
NA	TRBJ2-7	TRBV20-1	NA	CRGGEGRSYEQYF	TGCAGGGGGGGTGAGGGGAGATCCTACGAGCAGTACTTC
TRBD2	TRBJ2-5	TRBV6-2/TRBV6-3	few	CARPFPCGTKEETQYF	TGTGCCCGCCCCTTTCCTTGCGGGACTAAAGAAGAGACCCAGTACTTC
TRBD2	TRBJ2-5	TRBV24-1	many	CATSDPTLAGETQYF	TGTGCCACCAGTGATCCGACTCTAGCGGGAGAGACCCAGTACTTC
NA	TRBJ2-1	TRBV27	many	CASSPLTSGQFF	TGTGCCAGCAGTCCCCTGACCTCGGGGCAGTTCTTC
NA	TRBJ2-3	TRBV6-1	few	CASGVAADTDTQYF	TGTGCCAGCGGGGTAGCGGCAGACACAGATACGCAGTATTTT
NA	TRBJ1-1	TRBV18	NA	CASSPRLLITGTVNTEAFF	TGTGCCAGCTCACCACGCCTCCTAATAACGGGAACCGTGAACACTGAAGCTTTCTTT
TRBD2	TRBJ2-1	TRBV9	few	CASSVRRESYNEQFF	TGTGCCAGCAGCGTCCGGCGGGAGAGCTACAATGAGCAGTTCTTC
NA	TRBJ2-7	TRBV6-1	NA	CASSVTVEQYF	TGTGCCAGCAGTGTGACTGTTGAGCAGTACTTC
NA	TRBJ2-2	TRBV5-6	few	CASSPLSVRELFF	TGTGCCAGCAGCCCCCTATCAGTGAGGGAGCTGTTTTTT
NA	TRBJ2-1	TRBV12-3/TRBV12-4	many	CASSSPNRGLNEQFF	TGTGCCAGCAGTTCACCTAACCGGGGCCTCAATGAGCAGTTCTTC
TRBD2	TRBJ2-1	TRBV29-1	many	CSVEDLRGSGDEQFF	TGCAGCGTTGAAGATCTACGCGGGAGCGGGGATGAGCAGTTCTTC
NA	TRBJ1-3	TRBV27	NA	CASREGDASGNTIYF	TGTGCCAGCAGGGAGGGGGACGCCTCTGGAAACACCATATATTTT
NA	TRBJ2-4	TRBV20-1	NA	CSARESDSNKNIQYF	TGCAGTGCTAGAGAGTCGGACAGCAACAAAAACATTCAGTACTTC
TRBD1	TRBJ1-4	TRBV25-1	NA	CASSIGTGYNEKLFF	TGTGCCAGCTCAATCGGGACAGGGTACAATGAAAAACTGTTTTTT
NA	TRBJ2-2	TRBV18	many	CASSPPELANTGELFF	TGTGCCAGCTCACCACCGGAGCTAGCGAACACCGGGGAGCTGTTTTTT